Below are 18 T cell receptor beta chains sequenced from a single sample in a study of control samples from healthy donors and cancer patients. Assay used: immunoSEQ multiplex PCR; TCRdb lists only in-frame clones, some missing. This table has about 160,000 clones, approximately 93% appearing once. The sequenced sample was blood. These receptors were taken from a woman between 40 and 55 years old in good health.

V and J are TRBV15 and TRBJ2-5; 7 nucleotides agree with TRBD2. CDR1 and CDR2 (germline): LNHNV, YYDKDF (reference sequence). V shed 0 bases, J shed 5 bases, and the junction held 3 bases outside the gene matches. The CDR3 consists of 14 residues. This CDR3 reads CATSRDLAAETQYF. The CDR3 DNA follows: TGTGCCACCAGCAGAGACCTAGCGGCGGAGACCCAGTACTTC.

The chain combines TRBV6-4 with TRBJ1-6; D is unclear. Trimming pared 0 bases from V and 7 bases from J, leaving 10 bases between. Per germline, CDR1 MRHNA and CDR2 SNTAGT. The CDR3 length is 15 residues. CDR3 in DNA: TGTGCCAGCAGTGACTCCGCCCTGAACAATTCACCCCTCCACTTT. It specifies CASSDSALNNSPLHF.

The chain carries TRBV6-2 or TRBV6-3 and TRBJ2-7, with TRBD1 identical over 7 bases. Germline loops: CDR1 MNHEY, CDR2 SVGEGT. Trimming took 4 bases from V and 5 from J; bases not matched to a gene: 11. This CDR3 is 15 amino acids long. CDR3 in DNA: TGTGCCAGCAGTTCCATAATAAATACAGGGGACGAGCAGTACTTC. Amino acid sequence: CASSSIINTGDEQYF.

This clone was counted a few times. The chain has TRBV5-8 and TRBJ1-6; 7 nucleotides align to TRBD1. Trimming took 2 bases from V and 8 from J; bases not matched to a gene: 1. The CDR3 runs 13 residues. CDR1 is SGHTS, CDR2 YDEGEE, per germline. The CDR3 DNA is TGTGCCAGCAGCTTACAGGGGTATTCACCCCTCCACTTT. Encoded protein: CASSLQGYSPLHF.

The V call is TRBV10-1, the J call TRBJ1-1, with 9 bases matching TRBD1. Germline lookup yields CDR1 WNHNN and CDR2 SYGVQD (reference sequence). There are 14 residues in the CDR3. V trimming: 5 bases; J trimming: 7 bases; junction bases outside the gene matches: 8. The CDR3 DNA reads TGCGCCAGCAGTCCGGGACAGGGCCCTAGTGAAGCTTTCTTT. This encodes CASSPGQGPSEAFF.

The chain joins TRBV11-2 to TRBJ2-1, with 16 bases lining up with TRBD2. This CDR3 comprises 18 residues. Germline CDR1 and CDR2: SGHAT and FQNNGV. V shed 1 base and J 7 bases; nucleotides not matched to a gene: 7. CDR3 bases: TGTGCCAGCAGCTTAGGGTGGGGACTAGCGGGAGGGCTAAATGAGCAGTTCTTC. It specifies CASSLGWGLAGGLNEQFF.

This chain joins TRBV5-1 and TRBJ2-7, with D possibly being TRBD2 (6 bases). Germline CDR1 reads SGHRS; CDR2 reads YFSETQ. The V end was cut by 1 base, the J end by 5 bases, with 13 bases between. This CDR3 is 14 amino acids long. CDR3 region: CASSLMGSGDEQYF. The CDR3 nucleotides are TGCGCCAGCAGCTTGATGGGGTCGGGGGACGAGCAGTACTTC.

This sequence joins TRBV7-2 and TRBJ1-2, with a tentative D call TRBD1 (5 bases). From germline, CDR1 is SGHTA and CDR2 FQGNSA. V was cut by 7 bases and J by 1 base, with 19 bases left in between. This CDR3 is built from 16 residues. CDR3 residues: CASTLGGDGGNYGYTF. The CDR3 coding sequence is TGTGCCAGCACCCTTGGGGGGGACGGTGGTAACTATGGCTACACCTTC.

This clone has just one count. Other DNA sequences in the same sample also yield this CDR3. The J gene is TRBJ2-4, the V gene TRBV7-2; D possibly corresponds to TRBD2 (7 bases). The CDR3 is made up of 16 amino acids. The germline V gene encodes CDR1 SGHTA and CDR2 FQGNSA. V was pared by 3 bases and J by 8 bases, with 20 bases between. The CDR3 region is CASSFRGPGAGDIQYF. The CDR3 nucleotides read TGTGCCAGCAGCTTCCGGGGGCCGGGCGCGGGGGACATTCAGTACTTC.

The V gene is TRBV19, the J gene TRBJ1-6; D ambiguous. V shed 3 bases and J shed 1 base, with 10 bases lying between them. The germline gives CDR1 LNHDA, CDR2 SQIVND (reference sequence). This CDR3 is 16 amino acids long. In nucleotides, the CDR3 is TGTGCCAGTAGTATGCTACGGTCGTCCTATAATTCACCCCTCCACTTT. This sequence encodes CASSMLRSSYNSPLHF.

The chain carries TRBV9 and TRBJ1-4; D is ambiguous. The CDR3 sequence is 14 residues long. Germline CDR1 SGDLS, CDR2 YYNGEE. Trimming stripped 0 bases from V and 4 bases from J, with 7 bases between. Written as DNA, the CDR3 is TGTGCCAGCAGCGTAGAAGGGTATAATGAAAAACTGTTTTTT. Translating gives CASSVEGYNEKLFF.

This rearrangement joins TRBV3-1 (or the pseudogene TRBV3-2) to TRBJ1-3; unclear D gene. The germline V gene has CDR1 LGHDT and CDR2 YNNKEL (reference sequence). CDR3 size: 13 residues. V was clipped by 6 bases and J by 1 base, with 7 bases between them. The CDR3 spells CASRVTSGNTIYF. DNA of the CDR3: TGTGCCAGCAGGGTTACATCTGGAAACACCATATATTTT.

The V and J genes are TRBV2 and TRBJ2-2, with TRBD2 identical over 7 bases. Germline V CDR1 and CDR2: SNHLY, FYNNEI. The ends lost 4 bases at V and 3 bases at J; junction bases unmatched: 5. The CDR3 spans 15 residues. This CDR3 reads CASSAQRGDTGELFF. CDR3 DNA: TGTGCCAGCAGTGCCCAGCGGGGTGACACCGGGGAGCTGTTTTTT.

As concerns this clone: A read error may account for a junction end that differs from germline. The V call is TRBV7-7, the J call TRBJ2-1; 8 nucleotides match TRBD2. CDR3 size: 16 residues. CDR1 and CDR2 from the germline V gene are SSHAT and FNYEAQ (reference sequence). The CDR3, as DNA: TGTGCTAGCAGCTTATTTAGTAGCGGGGTTTACAATGAGCAGTTCTTC. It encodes CASSLFSSGVYNEQFF.

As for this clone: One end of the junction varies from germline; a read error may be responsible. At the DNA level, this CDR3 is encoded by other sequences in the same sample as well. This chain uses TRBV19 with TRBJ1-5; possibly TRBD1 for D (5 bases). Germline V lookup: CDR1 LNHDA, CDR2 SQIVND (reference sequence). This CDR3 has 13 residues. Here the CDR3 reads CASNWQGNKPQHF. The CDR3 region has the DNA TGTGCCAGTAATTGGCAGGGTAATAAGCCTCAGCATTTT.

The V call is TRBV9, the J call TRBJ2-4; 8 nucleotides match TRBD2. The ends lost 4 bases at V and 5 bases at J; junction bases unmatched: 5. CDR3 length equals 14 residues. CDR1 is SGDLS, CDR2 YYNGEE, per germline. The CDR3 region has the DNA TGTGCCAGCAGCAGAGCGGGAGTGGAAAACATTCAGTACTTC. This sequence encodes CASSRAGVENIQYF.

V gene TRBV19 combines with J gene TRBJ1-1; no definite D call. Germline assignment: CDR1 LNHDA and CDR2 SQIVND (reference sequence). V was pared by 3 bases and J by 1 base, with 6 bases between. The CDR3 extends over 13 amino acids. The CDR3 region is CASSITANTEAFF. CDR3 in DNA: TGTGCCAGTAGTATTACCGCGAACACTGAAGCTTTCTTT.

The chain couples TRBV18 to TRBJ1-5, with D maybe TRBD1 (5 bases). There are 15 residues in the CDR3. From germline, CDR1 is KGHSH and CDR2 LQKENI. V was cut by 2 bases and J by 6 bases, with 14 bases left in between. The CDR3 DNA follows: TGTGCCAGCTCACCAAACCGGGGGAGTGGTCAGCCCCAGCATTTT. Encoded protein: CASSPNRGSGQPQHF. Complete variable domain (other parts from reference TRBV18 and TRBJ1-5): NAGVMQNPRHLVRRRGQEARLRCSPMKGHSHVYWYRQLPEEGLKFMVYLQKENIIDESGMPKERFSAEFPKEGPSILRIQQVVRGDSAAYFCASSPNRGSGQPQHFGDGTRLSIL.